These T cell receptor beta chains were read from a single sample in a study of neurological immune-mediated disorders. One entry per CDR3 protein results from TCRdb running MiXCR on the 5' RACE reads. This sample carries tens of thousands of distinct CDR3 sequences, roughly 4.4% of them seen once, and the ten largest clones take roughly 23%. Source material: PBMCs. Receptors originate from a man aged 18 to 29 in good health. The CDR3 runs from the conserved cysteine through the conserved F or W. The D gene is left open where the match is weak. A row's size may be missing; if present it is once, few, many or a size class.

d_call: NA; clone_size: few; v_call: TRBV6-6; j_call: TRBJ2-4; cdr3_aa: CASSPRTPGDIQYF; cdr3_nt: TGTGCCAGCAGTCCCCGGACCCCGGGGGACATTCAGTACTTC
d_call: NA; clone_size: many; v_call: TRBV6-2/TRBV6-3; j_call: TRBJ2-7; cdr3_aa: CASSNGLYEQYF; cdr3_nt: TGTGCCAGCAGTAACGGACTCTACGAGCAGTACTTC
d_call: NA; clone_size: many; v_call: TRBV10-3; j_call: TRBJ2-7; cdr3_aa: CAISESRNYEQYF; cdr3_nt: TGTGCCATCAGTGAGTCTAGAAACTACGAGCAGTACTTC
d_call: TRBD1; clone_size: many; v_call: TRBV7-8; j_call: TRBJ2-5; cdr3_aa: CASSLGGTDQETQYF; cdr3_nt: TGTGCCAGCAGCTTAGGGGGGACAGATCAAGAGACCCAGTACTTC
d_call: NA; clone_size: many; v_call: TRBV5-5; j_call: TRBJ1-1; cdr3_aa: CASSLYREAFF; cdr3_nt: TGTGCCAGCAGCTTGTACCGTGAAGCTTTCTTT
d_call: NA; clone_size: many; v_call: TRBV5-1; j_call: TRBJ1-3; cdr3_aa: CASKSGFSGNTIYF; cdr3_nt: TGCGCCAGCAAATCGGGGTTCTCTGGAAACACCATATATTTT
d_call: NA; clone_size: many; v_call: TRBV5-1; j_call: TRBJ1-1; cdr3_aa: CASSREPGTTGTEAFF; cdr3_nt: TGCGCCAGCAGCCGTGAACCGGGGACTACGGGGACTGAAGCTTTCTTT
d_call: TRBD2; clone_size: many; v_call: TRBV20-1; j_call: TRBJ2-1; cdr3_aa: CSARDLRTSDNEQFF; cdr3_nt: TGCAGTGCTAGAGATCTGCGGACTAGCGACAATGAGCAGTTCTTC
d_call: NA; clone_size: few; v_call: TRBV18; j_call: TRBJ1-5; cdr3_aa: CASSPDGNNQPQHF; cdr3_nt: TGTGCCAGCTCACCAGACGGCAACAATCAGCCCCAGCATTTT
d_call: NA; clone_size: many; v_call: TRBV5-5; j_call: TRBJ1-5; cdr3_aa: CASCLKGDGLQPQHF; cdr3_nt: TGTGCCAGCTGTCTCAAGGGAGACGGTCTTCAGCCCCAGCATTTT
d_call: TRBD2; clone_size: many; v_call: TRBV5-1; j_call: TRBJ2-1; cdr3_aa: CASSSGGKYNEQFF; cdr3_nt: TGCGCCAGCAGTAGCGGGGGGAAATACAATGAGCAGTTCTTC
d_call: NA; clone_size: NA; v_call: TRBV5-6; j_call: TRBJ2-7; cdr3_aa: CASSFFNRDPYEQYF; cdr3_nt: TGTGCCAGCAGCTTTTTTAACCGGGACCCCTACGAGCAGTACTTC
d_call: NA; clone_size: many; v_call: TRBV5-1; j_call: TRBJ2-3; cdr3_aa: CASSAGVGTDTQYF; cdr3_nt: TGCGCCAGCAGCGCTGGTGTGGGCACAGATACGCAGTATTTT
d_call: NA; clone_size: many; v_call: TRBV5-5; j_call: TRBJ1-1; cdr3_aa: CASSSLQGHTEAFF; cdr3_nt: TGTGCCAGCAGCAGCCTACAGGGTCACACTGAAGCTTTCTTT
d_call: NA; clone_size: many; v_call: TRBV3-1; j_call: TRBJ1-2; cdr3_aa: CASSPTNLISNYGYTF; cdr3_nt: TGTGCCAGCAGCCCTACCAATTTAATTTCAAACTATGGCTACACCTTC
d_call: TRBD1; clone_size: few; v_call: TRBV18; j_call: TRBJ2-7; cdr3_aa: CASSPYRGSSYEQYF; cdr3_nt: TGTGCCAGCTCACCGTACAGGGGTAGCTCCTACGAGCAGTACTTC
d_call: TRBD1; clone_size: many; v_call: TRBV19; j_call: TRBJ1-1; cdr3_aa: CASSMGTGPEAFF; cdr3_nt: TGTGCCAGTAGTATGGGGACAGGGCCTGAAGCTTTCTTT
d_call: NA; clone_size: many; v_call: TRBV4-1; j_call: TRBJ1-5; cdr3_aa: CASSQGDVGSQPQHF; cdr3_nt: TGCGCCAGCAGCCAAGGGGACGTAGGGAGTCAGCCCCAGCATTTT
d_call: NA; clone_size: many; v_call: TRBV3-1; j_call: TRBJ2-4; cdr3_aa: CASSQEPPGAGGAIQYF; cdr3_nt: TGTGCCAGCAGCCAGGAACCCCCAGGGGCCGGGGGCGCCATTCAGTACTTC
d_call: NA; clone_size: many; v_call: TRBV7-9; j_call: TRBJ1-1; cdr3_aa: CASSLRGMNTEAFF; cdr3_nt: TGTGCCAGCAGCTTGAGGGGGATGAACACTGAAGCTTTCTTT
d_call: NA; clone_size: many; v_call: TRBV6-6; j_call: TRBJ1-6; cdr3_aa: CASSWGTGSPLHF; cdr3_nt: TGTGCCAGCAGTTGGGGAACGGGGTCACCCCTCCACTTT
d_call: TRBD1; clone_size: many; v_call: TRBV5-1; j_call: TRBJ1-1; cdr3_aa: CASSTDRDDTEAFF; cdr3_nt: TGCGCCAGCAGTACCGACAGGGACGACACTGAAGCTTTCTTT
d_call: NA; clone_size: many; v_call: TRBV20-1; j_call: TRBJ1-2; cdr3_aa: CSVEDSYGYTF; cdr3_nt: TGCAGTGTTGAGGACTCCTATGGCTACACCTTC
d_call: NA; clone_size: NA; v_call: TRBV5-1; j_call: TRBJ2-1; cdr3_aa: CASSPFTSGSNNEQFF; cdr3_nt: TGCGCCAGCAGCCCTTTTACCAGCGGCTCGAACAATGAGCAGTTCTTC
d_call: NA; clone_size: few; v_call: TRBV11-2; j_call: TRBJ2-7; cdr3_aa: CASSLALGLLKEQYF; cdr3_nt: TGTGCCAGCAGCTTAGCACTGGGCCTTTTGAAGGAGCAGTACTTC
d_call: NA; clone_size: many; v_call: TRBV20-1; j_call: TRBJ1-1; cdr3_aa: CSARGVGGYTEAFF; cdr3_nt: TGCAGTGCTAGGGGGGTGGGGGGCTACACTGAAGCTTTCTTT
d_call: TRBD1; clone_size: many; v_call: TRBV6-6; j_call: TRBJ2-1; cdr3_aa: CASSLRQGAGNEQFF; cdr3_nt: TGTGCCAGCAGTTTGAGACAGGGGGCGGGCAATGAGCAGTTCTTC
d_call: TRBD1; clone_size: many; v_call: TRBV9; j_call: TRBJ1-2; cdr3_aa: CASSVGDSHYGYTF; cdr3_nt: TGTGCCAGCAGCGTAGGGGACAGTCACTATGGCTACACCTTC
d_call: NA; clone_size: many; v_call: TRBV5-1; j_call: TRBJ1-2; cdr3_aa: CASSLNNNYGYTF; cdr3_nt: TGCGCCAGCAGCTTGAACAACAACTATGGCTACACCTTC